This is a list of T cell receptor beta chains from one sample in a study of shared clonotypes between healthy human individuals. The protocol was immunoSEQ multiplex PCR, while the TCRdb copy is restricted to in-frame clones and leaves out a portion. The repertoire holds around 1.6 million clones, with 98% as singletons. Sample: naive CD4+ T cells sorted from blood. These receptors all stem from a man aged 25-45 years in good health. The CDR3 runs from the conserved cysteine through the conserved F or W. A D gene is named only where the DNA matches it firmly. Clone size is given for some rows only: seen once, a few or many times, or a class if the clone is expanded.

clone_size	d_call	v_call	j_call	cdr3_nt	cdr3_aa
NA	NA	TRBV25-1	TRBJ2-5	TGTGCCAGCAGTGAATCAGACTTTGGGACCCAGTACTTC	CASSESDFGTQYF
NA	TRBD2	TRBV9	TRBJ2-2	TGTGCCAGCAGCCTACGACTAGCGGGAGATCCCGGGGAGCTGTTTTTT	CASSLRLAGDPGELFF
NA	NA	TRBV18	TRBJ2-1	TGTGCCAGCTCACCGTGGGAGGCACAGTTCAATGAGCAGTTCTTC	CASSPWEAQFNEQFF
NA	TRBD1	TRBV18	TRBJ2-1	TGTGCCAGCTCACAAGGACAGGACTACAATGAGCAGTTCTTC	CASSQGQDYNEQFF
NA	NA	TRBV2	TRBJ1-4	TGTGCCAGCAATACAGTCGAAGGGGAAAAACTGTTTTTT	CASNTVEGEKLFF
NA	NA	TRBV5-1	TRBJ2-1	TGCGCCAGCAGCTTGGCCTTCCGGCAGGCGGTTTACAATGAGCAGTTCTTC	CASSLAFRQAVYNEQFF
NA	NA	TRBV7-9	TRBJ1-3	TGTGCCAGCAGCATTCGGACAGCCCCCGCTATATATTTT	CASSIRTAPAIYF
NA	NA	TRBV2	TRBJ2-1	TGTGCCAGCAGTTTGAACAGAGGGCTCGCTGAGCAGTTCTTC	CASSLNRGLAEQFF
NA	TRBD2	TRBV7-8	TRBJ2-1	TGTGCCAGCGCCCTAGCGGACTACAATGAGCAGTTCTTC	CASALADYNEQFF
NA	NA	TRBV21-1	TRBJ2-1	TGTGCCAGCAGCAAACGCGGACTAGTCGGTGAGCAGTTCTTC	CASSKRGLVGEQFF
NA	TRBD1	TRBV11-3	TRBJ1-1	TGTGCCAGCAGCTCGACAGGGTTAGACACTGAAGCTTTCTTT	CASSSTGLDTEAFF
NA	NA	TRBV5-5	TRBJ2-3	TGTGCCAGCAGCTTGGAACTCCCAGATACGCAGTATTTT	CASSLELPDTQYF
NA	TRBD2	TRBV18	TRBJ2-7	TGTGCCAGCTCACCGGGGAGCGGGAGGGCCGGTTCCTACGAGCAGTACTTC	CASSPGSGRAGSYEQYF
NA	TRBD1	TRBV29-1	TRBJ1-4	TGCAGCGGAAAGGACAGGCCGGGGGAAAAACTGTTTTTT	CSGKDRPGEKLFF
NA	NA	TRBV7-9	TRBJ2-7	TGTGCCAGCAGCCTCAACGTACCATCCTACGAGCAGTACTTC	CASSLNVPSYEQYF
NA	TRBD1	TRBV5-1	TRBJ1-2	TGCGCCAGCAGCGTCGACAGGGGAAACTATGGCTACACCTTC	CASSVDRGNYGYTF
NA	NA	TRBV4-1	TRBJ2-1	TGCGCCAGCAGCCAGCATACACCTTACAATGAGCAGTTCTTC	CASSQHTPYNEQFF
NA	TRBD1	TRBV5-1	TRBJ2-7	TGCGCCAGCACCCGGTGGGACAGGGGTTCTGAGCAGTACTTC	CASTRWDRGSEQYF
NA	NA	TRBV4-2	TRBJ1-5	TGTGCCAGCAGCCCCCATCGGGATAGCAATCAGCCCCAGCATTTT	CASSPHRDSNQPQHF
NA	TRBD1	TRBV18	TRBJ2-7	TGTGCCAGCTCCCAGAAGACAGGGATAAACGAGCAGTACTTC	CASSQKTGINEQYF
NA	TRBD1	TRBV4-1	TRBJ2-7	TGCGCCAGCAGCTACAAACCGGGACAGGGCGCTCCCGAGCAGTACTTC	CASSYKPGQGAPEQYF
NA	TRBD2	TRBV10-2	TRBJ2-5	TGCGCCAGCAGGATTATAGCGGGAGAGTCAGGGACCCAGTACTTC	CASRIIAGESGTQYF
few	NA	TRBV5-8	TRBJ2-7	TGTGCCAGCAGCTATGGACAGACCTACGAGCAGTACTTC	CASSYGQTYEQYF
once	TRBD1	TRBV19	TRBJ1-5	TGTGCCAGTACCGCTAGGGACAGGGGTCCCTTGGGGCCCCAGCATTTT	CASTARDRGPLGPQHF
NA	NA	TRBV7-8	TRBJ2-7	TGTGCCAGCAGCTTATTCCACGAGCAGTACTTC	CASSLFHEQYF
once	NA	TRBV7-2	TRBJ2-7	TGTGCCAGCAGCCAACGACAGCTTCCGGATACGCAGTACTTC	CASSQRQLPDTQYF
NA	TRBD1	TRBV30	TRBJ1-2	TGTGCCTGGGGGAGACAGGGTATCTATGGCTACACCTTC	CAWGRQGIYGYTF
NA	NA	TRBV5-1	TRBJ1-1	TGCGCCAGCAGCTTTTCCCGGGGCGCCGAAGCTTTCTTT	CASSFSRGAEAFF
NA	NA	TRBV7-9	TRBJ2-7	TGTGCCAGCAGCTATAAAAGGGGCGGGACCCACGAGCAGTACTTC	CASSYKRGGTHEQYF
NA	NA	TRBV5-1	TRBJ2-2	TGCGCCAGCAGCTTGGATCTGGCCGGGGAGCTGTTTTTT	CASSLDLAGELFF
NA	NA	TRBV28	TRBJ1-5	TGTGCCAGCACCACTATAAATCAGCCCCAGCATTTT	CASTTINQPQHF
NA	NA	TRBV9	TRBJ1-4	TGTGCCAGCAGCGTAGACACCTTAACTAATGAAAAACTGTTTTTT	CASSVDTLTNEKLFF
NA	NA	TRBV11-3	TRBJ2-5	TGTGCCAGCAGCTTAGGACCGGTGAAGACCCAGTACTTC	CASSLGPVKTQYF
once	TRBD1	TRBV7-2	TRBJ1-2	TGTGCCAGCAGCTTATACAGGGGGGATGGCTACACCTTC	CASSLYRGDGYTF
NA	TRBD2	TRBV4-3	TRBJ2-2	TGCGCCAGCGCGGGAGGGCCCTACACCGGGGAGCTGTTTTTT	CASAGGPYTGELFF
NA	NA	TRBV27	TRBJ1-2	TGTGCCAGCAGCCTAGGCCGCGGGGAGGGACGCGGCTACACCTTC	CASSLGRGEGRGYTF
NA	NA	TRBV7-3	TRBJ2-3	TGTGCCAGCAGCTTCCGAATGAGGGATACGCAGTATTTT	CASSFRMRDTQYF
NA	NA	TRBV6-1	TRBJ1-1	TGTGCCAGCAGTAGGACAGCGAACACTGAAGCTTTCTTT	CASSRTANTEAFF
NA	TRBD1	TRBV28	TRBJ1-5	TGTGCCAGCAGTCCCACCCAGGGGGGGGGCAATCAGCCCCAGCATTTT	CASSPTQGGGNQPQHF
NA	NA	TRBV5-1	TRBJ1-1	TGCGCCGGCAGGCGGGACACCAACACTGAAGCTTTCTTT	CAGRRDTNTEAFF
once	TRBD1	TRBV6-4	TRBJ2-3	TGTGCCAGCAGTGCGACAGGGGGGCCAGATACGCAGTATTTT	CASSATGGPDTQYF
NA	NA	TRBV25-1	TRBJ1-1	TGTGCCAGCAGTGTTACAGGGACGAACACTGAAGCTTTCTTT	CASSVTGTNTEAFF
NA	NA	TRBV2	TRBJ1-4	TGTGCCAGCACAGGTAACAGGGCCTGGCGGAAACTGTTTTTT	CASTGNRAWRKLFF
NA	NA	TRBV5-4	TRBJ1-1	TGTGCCAGCAGCCTCGGACGGAACACTGAAGCTTTCTTT	CASSLGRNTEAFF